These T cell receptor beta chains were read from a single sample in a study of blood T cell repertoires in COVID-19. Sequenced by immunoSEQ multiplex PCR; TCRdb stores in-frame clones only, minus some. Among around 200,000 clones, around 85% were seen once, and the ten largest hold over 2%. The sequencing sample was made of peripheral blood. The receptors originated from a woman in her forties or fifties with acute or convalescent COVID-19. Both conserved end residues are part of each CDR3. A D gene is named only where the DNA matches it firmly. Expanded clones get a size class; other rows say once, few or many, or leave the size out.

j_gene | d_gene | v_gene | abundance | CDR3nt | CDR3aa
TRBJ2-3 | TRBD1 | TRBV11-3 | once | TGTGCCAGCAGCTTAGCGACAGGGGGCAGCACAGATACGCAGTATTTT | CASSLATGGSTDTQYF
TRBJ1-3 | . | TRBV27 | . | TGTGCCAGCAGTCCACAGGGAAACGGAAACACCATATATTTT | CASSPQGNGNTIYF
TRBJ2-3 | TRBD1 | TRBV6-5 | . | TGTGCCAGCAGTTCGCGACAGGGGCGGGTCACAGATACGCAGTATTTT | CASSSRQGRVTDTQYF
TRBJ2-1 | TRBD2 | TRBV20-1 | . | TGCAGTGCTAGTTTCGCTAGCGGGAGGAATGAGCAGTTCTTC | CSASFASGRNEQFF
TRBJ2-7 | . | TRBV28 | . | TGTGCCAGCAGTTTATGGGACTATTCGAACTACGAGCAGTACTTC | CASSLWDYSNYEQYF
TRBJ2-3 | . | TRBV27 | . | TGTGCCAGCAGTTTAACAGACACAGATACGCAGTATTTT | CASSLTDTDTQYF
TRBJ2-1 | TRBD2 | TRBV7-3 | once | TGTGCCAGCAGCCTCCAGGCGGGAGTTAATGAGCAGTTCTTC | CASSLQAGVNEQFF
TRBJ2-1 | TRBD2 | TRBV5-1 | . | TGCGCCAGCAGCAGGACTAGCGGGGGTTACAATGAGCAGTTCTTC | CASSRTSGGYNEQFF
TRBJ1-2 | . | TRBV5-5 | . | TGTGCCAGCAGCCCCTTATTGGGAGCTAACTATGGCTACACCTTC | CASSPLLGANYGYTF
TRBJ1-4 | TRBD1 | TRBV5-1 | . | TGCGCCAGCAGCCGAACACCAGGGGGCGAAGGTGAAAAACTGTTTTTT | CASSRTPGGEGEKLFF
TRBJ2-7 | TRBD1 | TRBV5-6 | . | TGTGCCAGCAGCTCGAGGGGCAGGGGGCTCTACGAGCAGTACTTC | CASSSRGRGLYEQYF
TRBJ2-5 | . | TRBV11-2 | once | TGTGCCAGCAGCTTAGTTCTCGGGGAGACCCAGTACTTC | CASSLVLGETQYF
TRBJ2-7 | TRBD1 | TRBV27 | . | TGTGCCAGCAGTTTATCAAGGGACAGATTCTACGAGCAGTACTTC | CASSLSRDRFYEQYF
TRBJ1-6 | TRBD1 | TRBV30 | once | TGTGCCTGGAGTGGACAGGGCGGTTCACCCCTCCACTTT | CAWSGQGGSPLHF
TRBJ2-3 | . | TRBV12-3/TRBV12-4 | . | TGTGCCAGCAGTCCGGACTACACAGATACGCAGTATTTT | CASSPDYTDTQYF
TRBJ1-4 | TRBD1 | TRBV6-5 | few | TGTGCCAGCAGGACAGGGGGGAGCGAAAAACTGTTTTTT | CASRTGGSEKLFF
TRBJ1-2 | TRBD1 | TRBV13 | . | TGTGCCAGCAGCTTAGGCGGGGCAGGGGGCAGCTATGGCTACACCTTC | CASSLGGAGGSYGYTF